This T cell receptor beta chain was profiled in a study of T-cell reconstitution after alpha-beta-depleted transplantation in children (dated by TCRdb to the mid-2010s). Concerning the study at large: The study quantitatively tracked T-cell immune reconstitution after TCRalphabeta/CD19-depleted allogeneic hematopoietic cell transplantation in children using TCR repertoire profiling.

This clonotype occurred many times. The antigen this receptor binds is unknown. Per-nucleotide qualities are absent, and no much larger clonotype sits a single base away. Library prep was done by PCR. Data came from an Illumina HiSeq 2500. TCR libraries were prepared with molecular barcoding, using unique molecular identifiers to normalize TCRbeta repertoire quantification. TCRdb reworked the public reads: Q25 trimming with fastp, MiXCR clone assembly, productive beta chains retained. Rows matching on CDR3 protein sequence are summarized as one entry with the most common DNA and genes. The sample records 80,000 to 95,000 distinct CDR3 sequences, roughly 8% of which are singletons. The ten largest clonotypes hold over 6% of the sample. At the junction V is shortened by 8 bases and J by 0 bases, with 14 bases in between. The germline V gene supplies CDR1 MNHEY and CDR2 SVGEGT. Including cysteine and phenylalanine, the CDR3 has 15 amino acids. Just the 45-base CDR3 DNA is kept, in frame starting at base 1.

This TCR was sampled from a human donor who donated a stem cell graft to a child with congenital amegakaryocytic thrombocytopenia. The sample in question was PBMCs from the stem cell graft donor, obtained from the stem cell graft. This chain joins TRBV6-2 or TRBV6-3 to TRBJ2-4; the D gene is tentatively TRBD1 or TRBD2, each matching 5 bases. Read as DNA, the sequence is TGTGCCAGCTTGGGGCGGAGGCTAGCCAAAAACATTCAGTACTTC. It translates to CASLGRRLAKNIQYF.